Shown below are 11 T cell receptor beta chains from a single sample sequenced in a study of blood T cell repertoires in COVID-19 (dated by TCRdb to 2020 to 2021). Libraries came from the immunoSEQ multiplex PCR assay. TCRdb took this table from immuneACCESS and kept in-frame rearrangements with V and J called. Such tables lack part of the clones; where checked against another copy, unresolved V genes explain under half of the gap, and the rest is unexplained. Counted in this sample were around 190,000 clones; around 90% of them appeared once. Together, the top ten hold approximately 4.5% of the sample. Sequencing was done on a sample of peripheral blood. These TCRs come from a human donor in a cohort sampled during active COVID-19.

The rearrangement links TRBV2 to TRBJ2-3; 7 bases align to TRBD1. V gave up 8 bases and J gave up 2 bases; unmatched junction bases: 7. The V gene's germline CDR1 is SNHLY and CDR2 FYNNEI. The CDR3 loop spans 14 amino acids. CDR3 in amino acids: CASLKDRNTDTQYF. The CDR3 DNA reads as TGTGCCAGCCTAAAGGACAGGAACACAGATACGCAGTATTTT.

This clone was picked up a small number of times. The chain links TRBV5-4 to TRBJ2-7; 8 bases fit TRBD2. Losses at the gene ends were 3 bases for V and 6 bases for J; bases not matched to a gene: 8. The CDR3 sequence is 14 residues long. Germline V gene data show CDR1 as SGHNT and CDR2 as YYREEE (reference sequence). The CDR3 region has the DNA TGTGCCAGCAGCTCGGGACTAGAAGTTCCCGAGCAGTACTTC. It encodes CASSSGLEVPEQYF.

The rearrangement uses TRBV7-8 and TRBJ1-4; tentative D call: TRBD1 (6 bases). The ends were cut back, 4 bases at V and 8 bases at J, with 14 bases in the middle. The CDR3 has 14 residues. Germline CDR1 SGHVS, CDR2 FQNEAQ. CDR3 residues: CASSSRGKGEKLFF. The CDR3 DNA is TGTGCCAGCAGCTCTAGGGGGAAAGGCGAAAAACTGTTTTTT.

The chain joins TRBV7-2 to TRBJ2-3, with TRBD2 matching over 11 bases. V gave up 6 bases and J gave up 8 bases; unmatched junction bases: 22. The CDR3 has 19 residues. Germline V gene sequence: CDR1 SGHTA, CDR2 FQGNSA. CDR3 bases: TGTGCCAGCAGTCGTACACTAGCGGGAGCACGCCCACCCGCCGGTACGCAGTATTTT. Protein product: CASSRTLAGARPPAGTQYF.

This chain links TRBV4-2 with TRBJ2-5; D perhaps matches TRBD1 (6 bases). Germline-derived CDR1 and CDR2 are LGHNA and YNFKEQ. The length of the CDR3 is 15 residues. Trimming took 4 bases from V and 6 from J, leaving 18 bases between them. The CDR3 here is CASSPGTRGGKTQYF. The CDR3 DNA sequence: TGTGCCAGCAGCCCAGGGACACGCGGAGGCAAGACCCAGTACTTC.

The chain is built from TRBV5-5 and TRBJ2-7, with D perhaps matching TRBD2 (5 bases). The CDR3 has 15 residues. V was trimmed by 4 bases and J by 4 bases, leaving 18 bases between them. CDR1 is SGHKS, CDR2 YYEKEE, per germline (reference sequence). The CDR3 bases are TGTGCCAGCAGCCCGGGCGGGCCACTTCTGTACGAGCAGTACTTC. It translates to CASSPGGPLLYEQYF. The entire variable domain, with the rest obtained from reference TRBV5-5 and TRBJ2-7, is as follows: DAGVTQSPTHLIKTRGQQVTLRCSPISGHKSVSWYQQVLGQGPQFIFQYYEKEERGRGNFPDRFSARQFPNYSSELNVNALLLGDSALYLCASSPGGPLLYEQYFGPGTRLTVT.

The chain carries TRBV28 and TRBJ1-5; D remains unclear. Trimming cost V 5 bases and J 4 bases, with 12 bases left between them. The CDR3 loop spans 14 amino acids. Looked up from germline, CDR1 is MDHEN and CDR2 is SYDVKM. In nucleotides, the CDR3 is TGTGCCAGCAGTCCGTACAGCTCTAATCAGCCCCAGCATTTT. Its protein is CASSPYSSNQPQHF.

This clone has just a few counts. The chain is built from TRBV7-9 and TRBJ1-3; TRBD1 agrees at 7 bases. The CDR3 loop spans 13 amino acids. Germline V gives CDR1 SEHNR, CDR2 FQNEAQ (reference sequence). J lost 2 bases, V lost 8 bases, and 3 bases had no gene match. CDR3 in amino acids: CASSTGTGNTIYF. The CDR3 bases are TGTGCCAGCTCGACAGGGACTGGAAACACCATATATTTT. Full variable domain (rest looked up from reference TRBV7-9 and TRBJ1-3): DTGVSQNPRHKITKRGQNVTFRCDPISEHNRLYWYRQTLGQGPEFLTYFQNEAQLEKSRLLSDRFSAERPKGSFSTLEIQRTEQGDSAMYLCASSTGTGNTIYFGEGSWLTVV.

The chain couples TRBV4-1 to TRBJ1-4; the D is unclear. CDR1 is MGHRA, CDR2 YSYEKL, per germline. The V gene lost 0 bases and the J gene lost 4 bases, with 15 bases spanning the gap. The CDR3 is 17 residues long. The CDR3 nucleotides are TGCGCCAGCAGCCAAGACGTTTTGGCAGGAGGTAATGAAAAACTGTTTTTT. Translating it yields CASSQDVLAGGNEKLFF.

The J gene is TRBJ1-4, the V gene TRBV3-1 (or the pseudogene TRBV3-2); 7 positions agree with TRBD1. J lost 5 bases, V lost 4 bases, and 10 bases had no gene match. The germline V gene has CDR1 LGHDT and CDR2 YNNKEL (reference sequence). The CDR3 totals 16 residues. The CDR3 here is CASSPTRDSSNEKLFF. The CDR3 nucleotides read TGTGCCAGCAGCCCTACTCGGGACAGTTCAAATGAAAAACTGTTTTTT.

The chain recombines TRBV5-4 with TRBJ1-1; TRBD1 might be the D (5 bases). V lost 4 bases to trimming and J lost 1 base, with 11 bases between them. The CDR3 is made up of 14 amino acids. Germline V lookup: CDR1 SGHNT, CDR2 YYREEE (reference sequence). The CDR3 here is CASSRGISNTEAFF. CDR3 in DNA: TGTGCCAGCAGCCGGGGGATATCGAACACTGAAGCTTTCTTT.